The following is a T cell receptor (beta chain) sequence with its context. The CDR3 has 14 amino acids. V lost 3 bases and J lost 5, with 13 bases in between. CDR1 is LNHNV, CDR2 YYDKDF, per germline (reference sequence). Per the study methods: Reference gene primer amplification yielded estimated nucleated cell counts. Sequencing was performed with immunoSEQ multiplex PCR; in TCRdb, only in-frame clones are kept and a portion is missing. V, J and clone size reflect that table, while D and trimming were determined from the DNA. The sample yields 95,000 to 150,000 clones, roughly three quarters seen once. This specimen belongs to a study of blood T cell repertoires in COVID-19. Study summary: Samples taken during acute and convalescent COVID-19 were collected in the United States, Italy and Spain. Sources were T cells, B-cell-depleted T cells, or PBMCs; the material itself was cDNA or gDNA.

The chain combines TRBV15 with TRBJ1-2; D is ambiguous. This TCR derives from an elderly woman with acute or convalescent COVID-19. Sequencing input: peripheral blood. The CDR3 is CATSRAETSYGYTF. In DNA form, the CDR3 reads TGTGCCACCAGCAGGGCGGAGACTTCTTATGGCTACACCTTC.